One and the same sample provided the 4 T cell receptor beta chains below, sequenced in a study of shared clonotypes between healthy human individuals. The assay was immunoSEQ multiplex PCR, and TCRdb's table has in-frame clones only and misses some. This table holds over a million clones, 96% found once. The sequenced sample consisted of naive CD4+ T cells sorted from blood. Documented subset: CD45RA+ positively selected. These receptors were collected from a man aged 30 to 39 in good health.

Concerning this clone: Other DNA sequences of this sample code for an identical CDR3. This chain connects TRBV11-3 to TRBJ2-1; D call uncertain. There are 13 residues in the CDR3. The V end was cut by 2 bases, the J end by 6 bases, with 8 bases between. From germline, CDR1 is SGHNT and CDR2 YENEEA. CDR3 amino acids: CASSLNLANEQFF. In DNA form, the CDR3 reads TGTGCCAGCAGCTTAAACTTAGCCAATGAGCAGTTCTTC.

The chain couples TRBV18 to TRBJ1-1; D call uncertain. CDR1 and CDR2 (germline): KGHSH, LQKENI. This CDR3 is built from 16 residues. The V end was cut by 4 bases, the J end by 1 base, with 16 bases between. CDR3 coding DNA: TGTGCCAGCTCACTTAGTACGTCGGTCCCGAACACTGAAGCTTTCTTT. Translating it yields CASSLSTSVPNTEAFF.

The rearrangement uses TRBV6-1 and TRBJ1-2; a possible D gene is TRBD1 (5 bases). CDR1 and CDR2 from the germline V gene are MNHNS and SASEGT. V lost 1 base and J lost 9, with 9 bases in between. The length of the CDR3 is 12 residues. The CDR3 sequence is CASSEEGLSYTF. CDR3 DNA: TGTGCCAGCAGTGAAGAGGGACTGAGCTACACCTTC.

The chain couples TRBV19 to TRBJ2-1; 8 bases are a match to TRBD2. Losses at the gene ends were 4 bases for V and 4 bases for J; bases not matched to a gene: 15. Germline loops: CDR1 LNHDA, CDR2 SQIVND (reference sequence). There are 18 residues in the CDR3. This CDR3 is CASSKGVGAGVSYNEQFF. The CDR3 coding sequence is TGTGCCAGTAGTAAGGGGGTTGGAGCGGGAGTCAGTTACAATGAGCAGTTCTTC.